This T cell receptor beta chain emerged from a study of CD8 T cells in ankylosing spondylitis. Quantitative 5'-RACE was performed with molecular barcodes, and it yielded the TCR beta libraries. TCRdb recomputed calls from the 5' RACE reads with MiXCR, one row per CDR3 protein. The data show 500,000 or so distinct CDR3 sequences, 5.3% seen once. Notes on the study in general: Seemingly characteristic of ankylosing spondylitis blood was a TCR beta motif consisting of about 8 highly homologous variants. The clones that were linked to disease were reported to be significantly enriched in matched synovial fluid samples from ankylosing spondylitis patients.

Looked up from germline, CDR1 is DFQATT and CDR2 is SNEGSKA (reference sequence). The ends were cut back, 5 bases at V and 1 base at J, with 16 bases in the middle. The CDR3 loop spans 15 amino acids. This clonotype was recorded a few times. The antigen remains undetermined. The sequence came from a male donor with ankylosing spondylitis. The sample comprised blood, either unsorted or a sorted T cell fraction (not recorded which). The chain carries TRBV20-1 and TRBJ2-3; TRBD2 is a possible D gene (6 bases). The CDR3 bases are TGCAGTGCTTACAAACTAGCTTCGGGCACAGATACGCAGTATTTT. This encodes CSAYKLASGTDTQYF.